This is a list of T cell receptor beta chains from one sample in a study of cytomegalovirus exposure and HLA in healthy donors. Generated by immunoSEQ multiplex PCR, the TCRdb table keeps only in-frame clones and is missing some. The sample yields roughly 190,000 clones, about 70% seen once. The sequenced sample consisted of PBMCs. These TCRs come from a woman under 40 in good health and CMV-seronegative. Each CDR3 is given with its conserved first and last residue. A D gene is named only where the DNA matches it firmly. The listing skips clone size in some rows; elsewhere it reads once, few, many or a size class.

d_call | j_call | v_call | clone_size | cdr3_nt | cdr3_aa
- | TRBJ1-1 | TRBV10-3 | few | TGTGCCATCAGTGCGGGAGAATCGAACACTGAAGCTTTCTTT | CAISAGESNTEAFF
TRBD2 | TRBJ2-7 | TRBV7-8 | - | TGTGCCAGCAGCTTCCCCTACACTAGCGGGAGTTACGAGCAGTACTTC | CASSFPYTSGSYEQYF
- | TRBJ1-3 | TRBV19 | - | TGTGCCAGTAGTACAGGAACCTCTGGAAACACCATATATTTT | CASSTGTSGNTIYF
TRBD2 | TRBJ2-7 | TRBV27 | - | TGTGCCAGCAGTTGGTGGACTAGCGGGGGTCCCTACGAGCAGTACTTC | CASSWWTSGGPYEQYF
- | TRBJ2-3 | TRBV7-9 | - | TGTTCCAGCAGCTTAGTACAGGGCCCTAGCACAGATACGCAGTATTTT | CSSSLVQGPSTDTQYF
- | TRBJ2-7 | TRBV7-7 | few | TGTGCCAGCAGCTTAGGGGACTCCTACGAGCAGTACTTC | CASSLGDSYEQYF
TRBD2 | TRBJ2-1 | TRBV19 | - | TGTGCCAGTAGTGTGGGACTAGCGGGGAGCCCGTTTTACAATGAGCAGTTCTTC | CASSVGLAGSPFYNEQFF
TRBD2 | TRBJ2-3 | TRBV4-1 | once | TGCGCCAGCAGCCAAATGACTAGCGGGAGTCAGTGGGATACGCAGTATTTT | CASSQMTSGSQWDTQYF
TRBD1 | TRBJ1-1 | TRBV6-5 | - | TGTGCCAGCAGTTTCAGGGGGGTGGTGAACACTGAAGCTTTCTTT | CASSFRGVVNTEAFF
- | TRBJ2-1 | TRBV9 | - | TGTGCCAGCAGCGTAGAAGTAGCGGAGCACATGAACAATGAGCAGTTCTTC | CASSVEVAEHMNNEQFF
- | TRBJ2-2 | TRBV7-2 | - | TGTGCCAGCGGGGGGGGCCCGAACACCGGGGAGCTGTTTTTT | CASGGGPNTGELFF
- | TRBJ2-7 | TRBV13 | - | TGTGCCAGCAGCGACGGGTCCTACGAGCAGTACTTC | CASSDGSYEQYF
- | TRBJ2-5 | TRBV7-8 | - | TGTGCCAGCAGCTTAGCGGGGGGACCCGAAAAGACCCAGTACTTC | CASSLAGGPEKTQYF
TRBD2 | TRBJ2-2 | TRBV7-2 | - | TGTGCCAGCAGCCTAACGCGGGGGGTCACCGGGGAGCTGTTTTTT | CASSLTRGVTGELFF
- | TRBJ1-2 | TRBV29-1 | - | TGCAGCGTTGTTTCACGGGGGACTTATGGCTACACCTTC | CSVVSRGTYGYTF
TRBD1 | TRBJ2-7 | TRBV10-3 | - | TGTGCCATCGGGGCGACAGGGACCTCCTACGAGCAGTACTTC | CAIGATGTSYEQYF
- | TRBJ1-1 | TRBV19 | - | TGTGCCAGTAGTACGATCATACAGAGCGAAGCTTTCTTT | CASSTIIQSEAFF
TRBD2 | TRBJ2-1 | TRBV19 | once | TGTGCCAGTAGCCTGACTAGCGGGAGGTACAATGAGCAGTTCTTC | CASSLTSGRYNEQFF
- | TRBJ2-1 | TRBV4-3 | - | TGCGCCAGCAGCCAAGTAAATGGCCGCTTGGGACACCCCTCCCCGGAGTTCTTC | CASSQVNGRLGHPSPEFF
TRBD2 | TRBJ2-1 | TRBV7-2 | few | TGTGCCAGCAGCGACCTAGCGGGGGCTTTCAATGAGCAGTTCTTC | CASSDLAGAFNEQFF
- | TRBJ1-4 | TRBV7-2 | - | TGTGCCAGCAGCCGAGGGAGGGTTGAAAAACTGTTTTTT | CASSRGRVEKLFF
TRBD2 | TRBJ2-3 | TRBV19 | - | TGTGCCAGTAGTACCCCGGGACTAGCGGGCTTAGATACGCAGTATTTT | CASSTPGLAGLDTQYF
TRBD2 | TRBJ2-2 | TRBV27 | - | TGTGCCAGCAGTTTATCGCGTCTAGCGGCAACCGGGGAGCTGTTTTTT | CASSLSRLAATGELFF
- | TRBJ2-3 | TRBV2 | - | TGTGCCAGCAAGCGTAGGTTGAGCCTGGGGGCAACAGATACGCAGTATTTT | CASKRRLSLGATDTQYF
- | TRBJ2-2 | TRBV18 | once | TGTGCCAGCTCACCCGTCGTTGGACTGAACACCGGGGAGCTGTTTTTT | CASSPVVGLNTGELFF
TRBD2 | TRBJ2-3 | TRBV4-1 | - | TGCGCCAGCAGCCCTCCACGGACTAGCGATAGCACAGATACGCAGTATTTT | CASSPPRTSDSTDTQYF
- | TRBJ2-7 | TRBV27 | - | TGTGCCAGCAGCTCCGTAGAGAGGTCCTACGAGCAGTACTTC | CASSSVERSYEQYF
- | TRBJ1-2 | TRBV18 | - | TGTGCCAGCTCACCCTTAGAGGGGGAACATGGCTACACCTTC | CASSPLEGEHGYTF
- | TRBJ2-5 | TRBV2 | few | TGTGCCAGCAGTGAGGTGGGGGCTTTGGGGACCCAGTACTTC | CASSEVGALGTQYF
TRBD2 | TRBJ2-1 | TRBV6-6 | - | TGTGCCAGCAGCTTGGGACTAGCGGGAGTGGGGGAGCAGTTCTTC | CASSLGLAGVGEQFF
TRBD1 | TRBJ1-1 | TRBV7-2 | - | TGTGCCAGCAGCTTCGGGACAGCGAGGAACACTGAAGCTTTCTTT | CASSFGTARNTEAFF
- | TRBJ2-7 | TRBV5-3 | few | TGTGCCAGAAGCTTGCGGCGGGGATGGTACGAGCAGTACTTC | CARSLRRGWYEQYF
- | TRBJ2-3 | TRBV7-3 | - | TGTGCCAGCAGCTTCGGTGGGGGGGCTGGCACAGATACGCAGTATTTT | CASSFGGGAGTDTQYF
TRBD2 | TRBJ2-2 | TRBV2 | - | TGTGCCAGCAGAGCGGGACGCCTAACGAACACCGGGGAGCTGTTTTTT | CASRAGRLTNTGELFF
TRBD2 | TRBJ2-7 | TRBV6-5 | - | TGTGCCAGCAGTTACTCCGGACTAGCCCAAAACTACGAGCAGTACTTC | CASSYSGLAQNYEQYF
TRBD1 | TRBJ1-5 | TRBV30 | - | TGTGCCCAGCCGGGACAGGGGACACCTTGTAGCAATCAGCCCCAGCATTTT | CAQPGQGTPCSNQPQHF
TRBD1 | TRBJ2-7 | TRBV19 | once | TGTGCCAGTAGTATGGCCGGGACAGGAGACTATTCCTACGAGCAGTACTTC | CASSMAGTGDYSYEQYF
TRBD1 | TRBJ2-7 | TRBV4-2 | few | TGTGCCAGCAGCCAAAGGGACAGGGGGCCATACGAGCAGTACTTC | CASSQRDRGPYEQYF
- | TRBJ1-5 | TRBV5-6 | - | TGTGCCAGCAGCTTGGCCATTGGACAGATCAATCAGCCCCAGCATTTT | CASSLAIGQINQPQHF
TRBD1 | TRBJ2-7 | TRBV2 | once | TGTGCCAGCATCACAGGGGCCCTAGCCTACGAGCAGTACTTC | CASITGALAYEQYF
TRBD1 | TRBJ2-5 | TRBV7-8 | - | TGTGCCAGCAGCTTTGACAGGGGGTTTCGAGAGACCCAGTACTTC | CASSFDRGFRETQYF
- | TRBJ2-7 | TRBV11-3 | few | TGTGCCAGCAGCTTTAGCTCGAACGGTCCCTACGAGCAGTACTTC | CASSFSSNGPYEQYF
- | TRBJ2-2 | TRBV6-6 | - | TGTGCCAGCAGCCTCCAGGGATCCACCGGGGAGCTGTTTTTT | CASSLQGSTGELFF
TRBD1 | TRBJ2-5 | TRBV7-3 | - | TGTGCCAGCAGCTTAACGGGTCAGGGGGTCGTGGAGACCCAGTACTTC | CASSLTGQGVVETQYF
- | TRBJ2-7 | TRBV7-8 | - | TGTGCCAGCAGCTTATGGCGGGGGCCCTCCTACGAGCAGTACTTC | CASSLWRGPSYEQYF
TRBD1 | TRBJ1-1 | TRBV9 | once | TGTGCCAGCAGCGTAGGGGGGACAGTGAACACTGAAGCTTTCTTT | CASSVGGTVNTEAFF
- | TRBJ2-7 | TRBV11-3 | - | TGTGCCAGCAGCTTCACGGGAGCGGCCGAGCAGTACTTC | CASSFTGAAEQYF